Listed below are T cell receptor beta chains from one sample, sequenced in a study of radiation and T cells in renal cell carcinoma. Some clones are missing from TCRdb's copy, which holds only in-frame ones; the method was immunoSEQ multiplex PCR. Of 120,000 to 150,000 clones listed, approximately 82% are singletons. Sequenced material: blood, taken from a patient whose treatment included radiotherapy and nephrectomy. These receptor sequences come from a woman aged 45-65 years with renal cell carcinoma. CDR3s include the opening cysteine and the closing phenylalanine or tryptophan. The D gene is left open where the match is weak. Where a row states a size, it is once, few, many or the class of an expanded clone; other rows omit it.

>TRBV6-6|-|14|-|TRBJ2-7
CASSYLQGEHEQYF
TGTGCCAGCAGTTACTTGCAGGGCGAGCACGAGCAGTACTTC
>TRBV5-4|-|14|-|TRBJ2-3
CASSLDQATDTQYF
TGTGCCAGCAGCTTGGATCAGGCCACAGATACGCAGTATTTT
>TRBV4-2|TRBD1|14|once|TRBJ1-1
CASSSLGQLSEAFF
TGTGCCAGCAGCTCCCTGGGACAGCTATCGGAAGCTTTCTTT
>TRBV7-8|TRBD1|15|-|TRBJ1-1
CASSHKGTENTEAFF
TGTGCCAGCAGCCATAAAGGGACAGAGAACACTGAAGCTTTCTTT
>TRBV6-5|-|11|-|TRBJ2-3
CASSYEYTQYF
TGTGCCAGCAGTTATGAGTATACGCAGTATTTT
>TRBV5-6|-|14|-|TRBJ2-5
CASSLVRDGETQYF
TGTGCCAGCAGCTTGGTAAGGGACGGAGAGACCCAGTACTTC
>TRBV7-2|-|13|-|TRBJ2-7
CASSPTATYEQYF
TGTGCCAGCAGCCCCACGGCGACCTACGAGCAGTACTTC
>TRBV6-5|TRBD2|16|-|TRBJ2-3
CASSWRAGASTDTQYF
TGTGCCAGCAGTTGGAGGGCGGGAGCAAGCACAGATACGCAGTATTTT
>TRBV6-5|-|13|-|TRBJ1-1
CASSYFQEAGAFF
TGTGCCAGCAGTTACTTCCAGGAGGCGGGAGCTTTCTTT
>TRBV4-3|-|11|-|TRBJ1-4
CASSHNEKLFF
TGCGCCAGCAGTCACAATGAAAAACTGTTTTTT
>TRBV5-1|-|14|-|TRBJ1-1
CASRPFPGDTEAFF
TGCGCCAGCCGGCCTTTCCCCGGGGATACTGAAGCTTTCTTT
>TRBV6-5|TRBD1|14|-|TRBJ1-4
CASSMTGINEKLFF
TGTGCCAGCAGCATGACAGGGATAAATGAAAAACTGTTTTTT
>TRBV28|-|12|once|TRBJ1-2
CASSPSDSGYTF
TGTGCCAGCAGTCCCTCCGATTCTGGCTACACCTTC
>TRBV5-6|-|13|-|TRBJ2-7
CASSYGSSYEQYF
TGTGCCAGCAGCTATGGGAGCTCCTACGAGCAGTACTTC
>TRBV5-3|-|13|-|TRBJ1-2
CARSLAGVNGYTF
TGTGCCAGAAGCTTGGCTGGGGTTAACGGCTACACCTTC
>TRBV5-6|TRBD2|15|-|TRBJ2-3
CASSLAGLRTDTQYF
TGTGCCAGCAGCCTAGCGGGGTTACGCACAGATACGCAGTATTTT
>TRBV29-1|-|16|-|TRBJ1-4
CSVLLTAGPITEKLFF
TGCAGCGTTCTTTTGACCGCGGGGCCAATAACGGAAAAACTGTTTTTT
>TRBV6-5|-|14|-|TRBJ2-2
CASSRAQYTGELFF
TGTGCCAGCAGCAGGGCCCAGTACACCGGGGAGCTGTTTTTT
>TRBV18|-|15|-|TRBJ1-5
CASSPIPYSNQPQHF
TGTGCCAGCTCACCCATCCCTTATAGCAATCAGCCCCAGCATTTT
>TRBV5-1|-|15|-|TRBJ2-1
CASSFQGPSYNEQFF
TGCGCCAGCAGCTTCCAGGGGCCTTCCTACAATGAGCAGTTCTTC
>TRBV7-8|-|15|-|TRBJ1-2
CASSLVSGTSYGYTF
TGTGCCAGCAGCTTAGTCTCCGGAACGTCCTACGGCTACACCTTC
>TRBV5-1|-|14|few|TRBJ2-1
CASSSPTSSDEQFF
TGCGCCAGCAGCTCCCCCACCTCTAGCGATGAGCAGTTCTTC
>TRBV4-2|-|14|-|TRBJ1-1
CASSQGTVNTEAFF
TGTGCCAGCAGCCAAGGGACAGTGAACACTGAAGCTTTCTTT
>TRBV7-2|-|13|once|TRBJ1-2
CASSLGRDYGYTF
TGTGCCAGCAGCTTAGGCAGGGACTATGGCTACACCTTC
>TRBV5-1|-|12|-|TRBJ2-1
CASSSPSEEQFF
TGCGCCAGCAGCTCCCCCTCGGAAGAGCAGTTCTTC
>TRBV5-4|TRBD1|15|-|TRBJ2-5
CASSREQGVQETQYF
TGTGCCAGCAGCAGAGAACAGGGGGTGCAAGAGACCCAGTACTTC
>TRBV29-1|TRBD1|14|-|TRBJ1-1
CSARDRGGFAEAFF
TGCAGCGCCCGGGACAGGGGAGGTTTTGCTGAAGCTTTCTTT
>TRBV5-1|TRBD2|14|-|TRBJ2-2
CASTGGRNTGELFF
TGCGCCAGCACCGGGGGGAGGAACACCGGGGAGCTGTTTTTT
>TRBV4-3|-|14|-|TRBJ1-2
CASSRTGAGYGYTF
TGCGCCAGCAGCCGAACTGGAGCGGGTTATGGCTACACCTTC
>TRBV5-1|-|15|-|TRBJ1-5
CASSPGAGGNQPQHF
TGCGCCAGCAGCCCAGGGGCTGGTGGGAATCAGCCCCAGCATTTT
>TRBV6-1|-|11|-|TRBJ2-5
CASYEQETQYF
TGTGCCAGCTACGAACAAGAGACCCAGTACTTC
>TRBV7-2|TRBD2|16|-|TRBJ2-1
CASSGGLAGYYNEQFF
TGTGCCAGCAGCGGGGGACTAGCGGGATACTACAATGAGCAGTTCTTC
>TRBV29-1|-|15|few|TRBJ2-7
CSVLSGAPSHYEQYF
TGCAGCGTTTTGTCGGGAGCCCCCTCTCACTACGAGCAGTACTTC
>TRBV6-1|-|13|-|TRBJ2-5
CASSVDGGETQYF
TGTGCCAGCAGTGTAGACGGTGGGGAGACCCAGTACTTC
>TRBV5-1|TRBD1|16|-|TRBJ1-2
CASSWNLYRGIYGYTF
TGCGCCAGCAGCTGGAATCTTTACAGGGGGATCTATGGCTACACCTTC
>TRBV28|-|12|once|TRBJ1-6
CASNPSGSPLHF
TGTGCCAGCAATCCTTCGGGTTCACCCCTCCACTTT
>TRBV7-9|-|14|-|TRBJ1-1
CASSTTGAATEAFF
TGTGCCAGCAGCACAACGGGGGCGGCGACTGAAGCTTTCTTT
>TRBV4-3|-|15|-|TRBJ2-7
CASSQYRLDQYEQYF
TGCGCCAGCAGCCAATACAGACTAGATCAGTACGAGCAGTACTTC
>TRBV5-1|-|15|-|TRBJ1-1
CASSSRGGGGTEAFF
TGCGCCAGCAGCTCCCGCGGAGGGGGTGGCACTGAAGCTTTCTTT
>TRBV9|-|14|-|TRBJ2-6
CASSAGVGANVLTF
TGTGCCAGCAGCGCGGGGGTCGGGGCCAACGTCCTGACTTTC
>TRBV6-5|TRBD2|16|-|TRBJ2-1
CASSYSGGGSYNEQFF
TGTGCCAGCAGTTACTCGGGCGGGGGCTCCTACAATGAGCAGTTCTTC
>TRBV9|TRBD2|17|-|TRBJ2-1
CASSPTGLAGSYNEQFF
TGTGCCAGCAGCCCGACCGGACTAGCGGGATCCTACAATGAGCAGTTCTTC